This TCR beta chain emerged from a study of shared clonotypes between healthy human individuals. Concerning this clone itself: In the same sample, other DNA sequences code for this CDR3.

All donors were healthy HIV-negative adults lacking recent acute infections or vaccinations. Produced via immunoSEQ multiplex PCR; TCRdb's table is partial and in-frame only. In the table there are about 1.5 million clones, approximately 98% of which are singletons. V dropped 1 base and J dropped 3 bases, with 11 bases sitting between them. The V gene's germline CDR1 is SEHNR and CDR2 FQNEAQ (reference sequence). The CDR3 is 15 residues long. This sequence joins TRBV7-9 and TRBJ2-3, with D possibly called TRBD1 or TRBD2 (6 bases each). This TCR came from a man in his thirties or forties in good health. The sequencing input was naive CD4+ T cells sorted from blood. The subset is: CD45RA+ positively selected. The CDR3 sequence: CASSLDGGRTDTQYF. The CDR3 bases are TGTGCCAGCAGCTTAGATGGGGGGCGGACAGATACGCAGTATTTT.